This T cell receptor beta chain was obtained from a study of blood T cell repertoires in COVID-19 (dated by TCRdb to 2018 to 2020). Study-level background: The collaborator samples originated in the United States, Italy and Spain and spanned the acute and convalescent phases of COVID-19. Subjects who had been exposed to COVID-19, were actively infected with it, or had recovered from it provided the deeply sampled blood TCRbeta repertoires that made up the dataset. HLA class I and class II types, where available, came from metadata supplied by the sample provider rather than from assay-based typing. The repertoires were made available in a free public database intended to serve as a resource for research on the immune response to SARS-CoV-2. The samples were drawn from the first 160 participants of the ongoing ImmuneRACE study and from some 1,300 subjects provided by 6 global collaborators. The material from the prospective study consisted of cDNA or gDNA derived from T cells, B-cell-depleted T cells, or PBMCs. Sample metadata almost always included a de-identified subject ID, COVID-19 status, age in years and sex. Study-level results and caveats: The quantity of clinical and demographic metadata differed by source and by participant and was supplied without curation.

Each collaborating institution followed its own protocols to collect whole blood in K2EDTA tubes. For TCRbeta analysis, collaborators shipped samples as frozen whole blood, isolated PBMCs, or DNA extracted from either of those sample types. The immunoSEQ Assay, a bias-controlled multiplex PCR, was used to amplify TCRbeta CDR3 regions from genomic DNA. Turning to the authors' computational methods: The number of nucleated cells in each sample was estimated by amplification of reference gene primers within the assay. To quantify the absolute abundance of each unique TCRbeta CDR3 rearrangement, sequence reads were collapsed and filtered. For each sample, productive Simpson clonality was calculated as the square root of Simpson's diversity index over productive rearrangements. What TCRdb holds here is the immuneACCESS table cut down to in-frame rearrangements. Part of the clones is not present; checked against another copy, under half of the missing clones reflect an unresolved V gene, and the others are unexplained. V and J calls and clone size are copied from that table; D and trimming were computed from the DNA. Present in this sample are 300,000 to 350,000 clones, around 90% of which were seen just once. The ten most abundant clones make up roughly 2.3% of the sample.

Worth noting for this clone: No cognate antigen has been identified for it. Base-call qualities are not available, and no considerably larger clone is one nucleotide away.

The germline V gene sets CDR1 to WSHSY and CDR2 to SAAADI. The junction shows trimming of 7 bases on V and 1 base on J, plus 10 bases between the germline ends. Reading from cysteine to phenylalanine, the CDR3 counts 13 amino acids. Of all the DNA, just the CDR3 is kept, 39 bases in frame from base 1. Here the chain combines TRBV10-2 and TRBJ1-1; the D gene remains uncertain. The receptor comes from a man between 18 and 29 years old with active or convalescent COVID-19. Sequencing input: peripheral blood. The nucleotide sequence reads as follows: TGCGCCAGCATTGGCGGGCAGAACACTGAAGCTTTCTTT. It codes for CASIGGQNTEAFF.